The text below deals with one TCR beta chain. Its target is not known. The V gene's germline CDR1 is MNHNY and CDR2 SVGAGI (reference sequence). V was pared by 7 bases and J by 10 bases, with 16 bases of the junction left unmatched. This CDR3 has 16 amino acids. This record comes from a study of shared clonotypes between healthy human individuals. Study summary: Three plates each covered CD4 naive and memory; CD8 naive two, CD8 memory one. Points from the study as a whole: Clonotype sharing among donors was expected to depend on sequencing depth.

TCRdb's table, derived via immunoSEQ multiplex PCR, lists solely in-frame clones and lacks some. The repertoire holds about 2.4 million clones, with around nine tenths as singletons. The TCR originated in a man aged 18 to 29 in good health. The V gene is TRBV6-6, the J gene TRBJ1-6, with 7 bases lining up with TRBD1. Source material: naive CD4+ T cells sorted from blood. As to subset: CD45RA+ positively selected. CDR3 loop: CASNNGMTGSGSPLHF. CDR3 bases: TGTGCCAGCAATAACGGGATGACAGGGTCAGGATCACCCCTCCACTTT.